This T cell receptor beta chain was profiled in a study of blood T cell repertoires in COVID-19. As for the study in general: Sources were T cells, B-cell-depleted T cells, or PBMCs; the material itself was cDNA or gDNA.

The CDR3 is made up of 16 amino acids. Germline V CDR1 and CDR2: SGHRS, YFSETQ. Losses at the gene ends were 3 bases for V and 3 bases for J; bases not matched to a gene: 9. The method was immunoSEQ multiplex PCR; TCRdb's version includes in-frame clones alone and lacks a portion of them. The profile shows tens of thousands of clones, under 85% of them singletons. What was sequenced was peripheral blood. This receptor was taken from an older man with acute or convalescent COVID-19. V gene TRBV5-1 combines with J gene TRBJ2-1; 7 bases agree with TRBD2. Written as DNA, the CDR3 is TGCGCCAGCAGCTCGGCTCCCGGCGGGGGCTACAATGAGCAGTTCTTC. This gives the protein CASSSAPGGGYNEQFF.